This is a list of T cell receptor beta chains from one sample in a study of cytomegalovirus exposure and HLA in healthy donors. Data came from immunoSEQ multiplex PCR; TCRdb stores just in-frame clones and leaves some out. The sample lists about 180,000 clones; approximately 81% were seen once. Sequencing was performed on PBMCs. These receptors all come from a female donor in good health and CMV-seronegative. Each CDR3 is given with its conserved first and last residue. Each record gives: J gene, V gene, clone size, CDR3 protein. The size of a clone is reported for some rows only, either as once, few or many, or as a class for expanded clones.

j_gene: TRBJ2-2
v_gene: TRBV19
abundance: NA
CDR3aa: CASSIEARGLPGELFF

j_gene: TRBJ1-2
v_gene: TRBV19
abundance: NA
CDR3aa: CASSIVGGTYGYTF

j_gene: TRBJ2-1
v_gene: TRBV7-9
abundance: NA
CDR3aa: CASSPATSGGSYNEQFF

j_gene: TRBJ2-7
v_gene: TRBV2
abundance: NA
CDR3aa: CASGGGSTYEQYF

j_gene: TRBJ1-5
v_gene: TRBV7-2
abundance: NA
CDR3aa: CASSADRGGQPQHF

j_gene: TRBJ1-4
v_gene: TRBV27
abundance: NA
CDR3aa: CASSRYPGDEKLFF

j_gene: TRBJ1-5
v_gene: TRBV15
abundance: NA
CDR3aa: CATSRDPEGSNQPQHF

j_gene: TRBJ2-1
v_gene: TRBV15
abundance: NA
CDR3aa: CATSRAGDEQFF

j_gene: TRBJ1-1
v_gene: TRBV5-1
abundance: few
CDR3aa: CASSGTGTGNTEAFF

j_gene: TRBJ1-2
v_gene: TRBV5-1
abundance: NA
CDR3aa: CASSPAGGKNYGYTF

j_gene: TRBJ1-5
v_gene: TRBV6-5
abundance: NA
CDR3aa: CASRADRGSGQPQHF

j_gene: TRBJ1-1
v_gene: TRBV30
abundance: NA
CDR3aa: CAWRRTGRNTEAFF

j_gene: TRBJ2-7
v_gene: TRBV6-6
abundance: NA
CDR3aa: CASSSSGGVYEQYF

j_gene: TRBJ1-1
v_gene: TRBV11-2
abundance: few
CDR3aa: CASSSQGYTEAFF

j_gene: TRBJ1-1
v_gene: TRBV6-5
abundance: once
CDR3aa: CASRSTGVSGEAFF

j_gene: TRBJ2-3
v_gene: TRBV6-5
abundance: few
CDR3aa: CASSKTSGSADTQYF

j_gene: TRBJ2-1
v_gene: TRBV7-2
abundance: once
CDR3aa: CASSLEGGYNEQFF

j_gene: TRBJ1-5
v_gene: TRBV21-1
abundance: NA
CDR3aa: CASSKFDRVSHSNQPQHF

j_gene: TRBJ1-5
v_gene: TRBV29-1
abundance: NA
CDR3aa: CSVANGGQPQHF

j_gene: TRBJ2-1
v_gene: TRBV4-2
abundance: NA
CDR3aa: CASSHGGGPNEQFF

j_gene: TRBJ2-1
v_gene: TRBV29-1
abundance: NA
CDR3aa: CSVEGESSYNEQFF

j_gene: TRBJ1-1
v_gene: TRBV5-1
abundance: NA
CDR3aa: CASSLAAGEHTEAFF

j_gene: TRBJ2-3
v_gene: TRBV6-4
abundance: NA
CDR3aa: CASSEQRTDTQYF

j_gene: TRBJ2-5
v_gene: TRBV10-3
abundance: NA
CDR3aa: CAISTGQQETQYF

j_gene: TRBJ1-1
v_gene: TRBV29-1
abundance: once
CDR3aa: CSALGSPNTEAFF

j_gene: TRBJ2-1
v_gene: TRBV4-3
abundance: NA
CDR3aa: CASSQDSGRGNEQFF

j_gene: TRBJ2-1
v_gene: TRBV28
abundance: NA
CDR3aa: CASSRSVGGSYNEQFF